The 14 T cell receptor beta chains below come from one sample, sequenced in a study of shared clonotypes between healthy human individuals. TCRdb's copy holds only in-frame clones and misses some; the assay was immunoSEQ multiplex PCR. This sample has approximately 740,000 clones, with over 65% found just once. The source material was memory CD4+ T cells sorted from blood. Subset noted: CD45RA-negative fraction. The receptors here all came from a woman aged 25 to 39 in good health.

The CDR3 coding sequence is TGTGCCAGCAGCTTAAGCCAGGGAGAAGGGGGTGGCTACACCTTC. Protein sequence: CASSLSQGEGGGYTF. The chain couples TRBV11-2 to TRBJ1-2; perhaps TRBD1 as D (6 bases). Germline CDR1 reads SGHAT; CDR2 reads FQNNGV. The CDR3 is made up of 15 amino acids. Trimming left V 2 bases short and J 7 bases short, with 17 bases between.

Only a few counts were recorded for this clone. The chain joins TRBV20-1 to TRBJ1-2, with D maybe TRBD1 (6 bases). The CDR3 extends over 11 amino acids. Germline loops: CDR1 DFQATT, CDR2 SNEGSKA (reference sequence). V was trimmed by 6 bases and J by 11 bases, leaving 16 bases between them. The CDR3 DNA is TGCAGTGCCCAAACAGGGCTGGCTTACACCTTC. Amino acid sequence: CSAQTGLAYTF.

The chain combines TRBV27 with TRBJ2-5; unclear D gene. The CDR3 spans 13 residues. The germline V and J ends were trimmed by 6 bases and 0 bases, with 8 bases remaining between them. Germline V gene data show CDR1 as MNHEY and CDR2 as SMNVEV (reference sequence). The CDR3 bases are TGTGCCAGCAGAAGTGGGAACCAAGAGACCCAGTACTTC. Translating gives CASRSGNQETQYF.

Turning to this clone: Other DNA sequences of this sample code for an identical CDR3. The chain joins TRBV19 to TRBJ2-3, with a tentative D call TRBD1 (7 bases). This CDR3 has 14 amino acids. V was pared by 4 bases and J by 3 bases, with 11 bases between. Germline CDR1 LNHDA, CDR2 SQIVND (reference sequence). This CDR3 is CASSTQGGTDTQYF. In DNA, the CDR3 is TGTGCCAGTAGTACTCAGGGGGGTACAGATACGCAGTATTTT.

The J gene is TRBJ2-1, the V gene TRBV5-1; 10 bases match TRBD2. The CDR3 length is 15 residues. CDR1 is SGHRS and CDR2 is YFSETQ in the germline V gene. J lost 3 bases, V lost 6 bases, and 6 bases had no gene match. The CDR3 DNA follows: TGCGCCAGCATTCGATCTAGCGGGGGCTACAATGAGCAGTTCTTC. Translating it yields CASIRSSGGYNEQFF.

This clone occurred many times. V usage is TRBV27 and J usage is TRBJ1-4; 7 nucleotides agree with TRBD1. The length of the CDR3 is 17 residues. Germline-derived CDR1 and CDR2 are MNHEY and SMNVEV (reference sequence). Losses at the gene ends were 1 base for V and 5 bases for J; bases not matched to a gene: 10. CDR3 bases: TGTGCCAGCAGTTTATACGCCCCCGACAGGGAAAATGAAAAACTGTTTTTT. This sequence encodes CASSLYAPDRENEKLFF.

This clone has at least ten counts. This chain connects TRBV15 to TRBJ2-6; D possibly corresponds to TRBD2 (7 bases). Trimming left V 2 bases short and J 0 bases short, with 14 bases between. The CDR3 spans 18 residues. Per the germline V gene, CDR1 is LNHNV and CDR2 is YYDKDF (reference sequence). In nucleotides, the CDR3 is TGTGCCACCAGCAGACACAGGGAGGGGTTCTCTGGGGCCAACGTCCTGACTTTC. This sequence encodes CATSRHREGFSGANVLTF.

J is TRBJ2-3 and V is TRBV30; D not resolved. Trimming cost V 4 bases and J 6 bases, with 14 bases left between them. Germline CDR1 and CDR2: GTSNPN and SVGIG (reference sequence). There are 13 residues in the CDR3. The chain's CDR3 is CAWNTWSADTQYF. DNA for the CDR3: TGTGCCTGGAACACTTGGTCCGCCGATACGCAGTATTTT.

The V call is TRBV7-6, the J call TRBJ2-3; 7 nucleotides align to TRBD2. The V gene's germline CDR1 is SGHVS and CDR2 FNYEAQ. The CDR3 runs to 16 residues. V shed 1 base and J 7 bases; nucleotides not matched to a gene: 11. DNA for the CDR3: TGTGCCAGCAGCTTAGAAGCGGGACGGCACGAAAATACGCAGTATTTT. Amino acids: CASSLEAGRHENTQYF.

The CDR3 nucleotides are TGTGCCAGCAGCTTAGTCCAGCCGGGAAACACCATATATTTT. Its protein product is CASSLVQPGNTIYF. This chain joins TRBV7-9 and TRBJ1-3; D gene unclear. Germline values: CDR1 SEHNR, CDR2 FQNEAQ (reference sequence). The CDR3 covers 14 residues. V was clipped by 1 base and J by 4 bases, with 8 bases between them.

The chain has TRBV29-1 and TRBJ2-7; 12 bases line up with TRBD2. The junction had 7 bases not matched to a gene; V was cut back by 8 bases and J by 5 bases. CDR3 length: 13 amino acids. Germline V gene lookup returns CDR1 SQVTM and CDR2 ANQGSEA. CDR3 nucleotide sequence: TGCAGCAAGGGGGCTAGCGGGAGGGACGAGCAGTACTTC. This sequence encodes CSKGASGRDEQYF.

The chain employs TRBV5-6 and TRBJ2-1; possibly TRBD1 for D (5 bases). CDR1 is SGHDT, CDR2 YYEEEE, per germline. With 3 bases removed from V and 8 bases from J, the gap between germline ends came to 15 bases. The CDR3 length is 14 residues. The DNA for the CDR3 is TGTGCCAGCAGCTCCCCGCAGGGTCACGATGAGCAGTTCTTC. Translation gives CASSSPQGHDEQFF.

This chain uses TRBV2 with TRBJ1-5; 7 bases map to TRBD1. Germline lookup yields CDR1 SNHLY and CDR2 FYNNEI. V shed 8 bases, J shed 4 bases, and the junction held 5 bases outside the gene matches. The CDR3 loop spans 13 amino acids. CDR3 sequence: CASRGQQNQPQHF. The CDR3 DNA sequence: TGTGCCAGCCGGGGACAGCAAAATCAGCCCCAGCATTTT.

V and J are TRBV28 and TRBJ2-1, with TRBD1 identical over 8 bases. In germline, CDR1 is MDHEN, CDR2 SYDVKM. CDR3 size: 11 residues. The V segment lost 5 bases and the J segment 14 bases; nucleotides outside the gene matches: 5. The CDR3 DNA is TGTGCCAGCAGTCTCAGGACAGGGAAGTTCTTC. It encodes CASSLRTGKFF.